The following is a T cell receptor beta chain sequence with its context. Which antigen it targets is not known. Within one base of it there is no much larger clone, and no base qualities were kept. In the germline V gene (reference sequence), CDR1 corresponds to LNHDA and CDR2 to SQIVND. V ends up 6 bases short and J 5 bases short, with an unmatched junction base count of 7. From the cysteine up to the phenylalanine, the CDR3 has a length of 14 residues. Only CDR3 DNA is held: 42 bases, read in frame from base 1. This record comes from a study of blood T cell repertoires in COVID-19 (TCRdb year 2020). Regarding the complete study: Collaborator samples came from the United States, Italy and Spain and covered acute and convalescent phases of COVID-19. The material from the prospective study consisted of cDNA or gDNA derived from T cells, B-cell-depleted T cells, or PBMCs. Deeply sampled blood TCRbeta repertoires from subjects exposed to, actively infected with, or recovered from COVID-19 were included in the dataset. The repertoires were released in a freely available public database meant as a resource for research on the immune response to SARS-CoV-2. The samples were drawn from the first 160 participants of the ongoing ImmuneRACE study and from 1,254 subjects provided by 6 global collaborators. The sample metadata nearly always contained a de-identified subject ID, COVID-19 status, age in years and sex. Where HLA class I and class II types were available, the types were taken from metadata supplied by the sample provider, not from assay-based typing.

TCRbeta CDR3 regions were amplified from genomic DNA using the immunoSEQ Assay, a bias-controlled multiplex PCR. Concerning the study's data processing: Within the assay, amplification of reference gene primers was used to estimate how many nucleated cells each sample contained. Sequence reads were collapsed and filtered to measure the absolute abundance of every unique TCRbeta CDR3 rearrangement. For each sample, productive Simpson clonality was calculated as the square root of Simpson's diversity index across productive rearrangements. In its TCRdb copy, this immuneACCESS table keeps in-frame sequences only and misses some clones. Where compared with another copy, unresolved V genes explain less than half of these, and the others have no known cause. That table furnishes V, J and clone size, whereas the DNA furnished D and trimming. Recorded for this sample are some 300,000 clones; 85% to 95% of them occurred a single time. About 4% of the sample rests with the top ten.

Broad study findings and their caveats: The quantity of clinical and demographic metadata differed by source and by participant and was supplied without curation.

Participants in the prospective study were aged about 18 to 95 years, lived in under 30 United States geographic areas, and enrolled through a virtual design. To assign participants to cohorts, the prospective study relied on clinical history that participants themselves reported in a screening survey and a study questionnaire. Exposed participants had been in contact with someone with a PCR-confirmed or clinician-diagnosed COVID-19 case within 2 weeks of study entry. In the prospective study, mobile phlebotomists collected whole blood, serum and a nasopharyngeal or oropharyngeal swab from each participant. Participants in the prospective study had the option to provide additional blood draws and questionnaires over a roughly 2-month period. Before DNA extraction, prospective study blood samples were shipped either frozen or at room temperature.

Recombination connected TRBV19 to TRBJ1-1, with 9 bases aligning to TRBD1. The clonotype originates from a woman in her twenties or thirties who had been exposed to COVID-19. The material sequenced was PBMCs or T cells enriched from blood (not recorded which). CDR3 protein: CASSVTGGRTEAFF. The DNA sequence reads TGTGCCAGTAGCGTAACAGGGGGCAGGACTGAAGCTTTCTTT.